The 21 T cell receptor beta chains given below trace back to one sample, sequenced in a study of T cell repertoires in cytomegalovirus infection. The antigens these receptors bind are not known. TCRdb reprocessed the reads with MiXCR, giving one entry per CDR3 protein. The sample carries 60,000 to 75,000 distinct CDR3 sequences, around 21% recorded once. The sample was PBMCs, sequenced either directly or after in vitro stimulation (not recorded which). The receptors were sampled from a human donor in good health (CMV status not recorded). Some clones in this sample may be carry-over from other donors' samples.

This sequence joins TRBV23-1 and TRBJ1-1, with D possibly being TRBD1 (5 bases). TRBV23-1 is reported as an ORF; its role is uncertain. Between the trimmed V and J ends, which lost 3 bases and 0 bases, there was a span of 11 bases. The CDR3 covers 15 residues. Here the CDR3 reads CASSQNGGMNTEAFF. CDR3 nucleotide sequence: TGCGCCAGCAGTCAGAACGGGGGAATGAACACTGAAGCTTTCTTT.

Concerning this clonotype: A single base separates this from a much larger clone, so it may be a read error. The gene calls are TRBV6-6 and TRBJ2-1; 14 bases align to TRBD2. Germline V gene lookup returns CDR1 MNHNY and CDR2 SVGAGI (reference sequence). The CDR3 has 19 amino acids. CDR3 bases: TGTGCCAGCACGAATGAGGGACTAGCGGGAGCCTACTCCTACAATGAGCAGATCTTC. This codes for CASTNEGLAGAYSYNEQIF.

This clonotype has only a few counts. The chain recombines TRBV7-9 with TRBJ1-5; a weak D match, TRBD1 (5 bases). Germline-derived CDR1 and CDR2 are SEHNR and FQNEAQ (reference sequence). The CDR3 totals 14 residues. Trimming left V 1 base short and J 3 bases short, with 7 bases between. Written as DNA, the CDR3 is TGTGCCAGCAGCTTAGGACAGTTCAATCAGCCCCAGCATTTT. This translates into CASSLGQFNQPQHF.

This clonotype was counted between two and nine times. The rearrangement joins TRBV7-9 to TRBJ2-1, with 13 bases that match TRBD2. This CDR3 is 16 amino acids long. The ends lost 3 bases at V and 8 bases at J; junction bases unmatched: 7. The V gene's germline CDR1 is SEHNR and CDR2 FQNEAQ (reference sequence). The CDR3 is CASSFQTSGRFYEQFF. CDR3 sequence (DNA): TGTGCCAGCAGCTTTCAGACTAGCGGGAGGTTCTATGAGCAGTTCTTC.

There are many counts of this clonotype. The chain employs TRBV7-8 and TRBJ2-1; the match to TRBD2 covers 14 bases. CDR1 and CDR2 from the germline V gene are SGHVS and FQNEAQ. V dropped 5 bases and J dropped 2; count of bases not matched to a gene: 8. This CDR3 contains 18 residues. The CDR3 nucleotides are TGTGCCAGCAGCCCGGGACTAGCGGGAGAGTGGGCCTACAATGAGCAGTTCTTC. It is translated as CASSPGLAGEWAYNEQFF.

In DNA, the CDR3 is TGTGCCAGCAGCTTAATACTAGGCGAGGTAAATGAGCAGTTCTTC. The encoded protein is CASSLILGEVNEQFF. This chain connects TRBV7-2 to TRBJ2-1; TRBD2 is a possible D gene (5 bases). CDR3 length equals 15 residues. Trimming removed 2 bases from V and 7 bases from J, with 15 bases in between. CDR1 and CDR2 from the germline V gene are SGHTA and FQGNSA. Variable domain in full (rest from reference TRBV7-2 and TRBJ2-1): GAGVSQSPSNKVTEKGKDVELRCDPISGHTALYWYRQSLGQGLEFLIYFQGNSAPDKSGLPSDRFSAERTGGSVSTLTIQRTQQEDSAVYLCASSLILGEVNEQFFGPGTRLTVL.

This clonotype was observed a single time. V and J are TRBV27 and TRBJ2-2, with 8 positions matching TRBD2. The CDR3 runs 14 residues. Germline V gives CDR1 MNHEY, CDR2 SMNVEV (reference sequence). J was trimmed by 8 bases and V by 4 bases; bases with no gene match: 6. CDR3 sequence: CASSSSAGAGELFF. The CDR3 DNA is TGTGCCAGCAGTTCGTCAGCGGGAGCGGGGGAGCTGTTTTTT.

The table lists this clonotype with a few counts. The chain has TRBV27 and TRBJ2-7; tentative D call: TRBD1 (5 bases). The V end was cut by 3 bases, the J end by 2 bases, with 11 bases between. Germline V lookup: CDR1 MNHEY, CDR2 SMNVEV (reference sequence). The CDR3 runs 14 residues. CDR3 sequence: CASSLIGQTYEQYF. CDR3 in DNA: TGTGCCAGCAGTTTGATCGGACAAACCTACGAGCAGTACTTC.

This clonotype showed up many times. J is TRBJ2-7 and V is TRBV7-2; perhaps TRBD2 as D (6 bases). Trimming shortened V by 3 bases and J by 1 base, and 13 bases separated the two germline ends. The CDR3 has 15 residues. Germline V CDR1 and CDR2: SGHTA, FQGNSA. CDR3 residues: CASSFGLAISYEQYF. The CDR3 DNA sequence: TGTGCCAGCAGCTTTGGGCTAGCGATTTCCTACGAGCAGTACTTC. Based on the CDR3 plus reference TRBV7-2 and TRBJ2-7, the full variable domain is GAGVSQSPSNKVTEKGKDVELRCDPISGHTALYWYRQSLGQGLEFLIYFQGNSAPDKSGLPSDRFSAERTGGSVSTLTIQRTQQEDSAVYLCASSFGLAISYEQYFGPGTRLTVT.

This chain connects TRBV27 to TRBJ2-3; maybe TRBD1 (6 bases). Germline V CDR1 and CDR2: MNHEY, SMNVEV (reference sequence). The CDR3 loop spans 15 amino acids. V lost 3 bases and J 5 bases, leaving 15 bases between the germline ends. CDR3 bases: TGTGCCAGCAGTTTCGGGACGGGCAGGGGAGATACGCAGTATTTT. Amino acid sequence: CASSFGTGRGDTQYF.

This clonotype was counted many times. The chain carries TRBV6-1 and TRBJ2-7; 9 nucleotides match TRBD2. The CDR3 loop spans 20 amino acids. Germline V gene lookup returns CDR1 MNHNS and CDR2 SASEGT. Trimming at V came to 0 bases and at J to 2 bases, leaving 17 bases not matched to a gene. The chain's CDR3 is CASSEALFPLPWTSAYEQYV. CDR3 DNA sequence: TGTGCCAGCAGTGAAGCGCTTTTCCCACTACCGTGGACTAGCGCCTACGAGCAGTACGTC.

This chain links TRBV18 with TRBJ1-2, with D maybe TRBD1 (5 bases). The germline CDR1 and CDR2 sequences are KGHSH and LQKENI. This CDR3 contains 12 residues. Trimming took off 2 bases at V and 8 bases at J, with 9 bases between the two ends. The CDR3 bases are TGTGCCAGCTCACCAGGCGGGGACGGCTACACCTTC. Protein sequence: CASSPGGDGYTF.

Ten or more counts support this clonotype. The gene calls are TRBV7-9 and TRBJ2-1; 13 nucleotides match TRBD2. This CDR3 region has 18 residues. Germline V gene data show CDR1 as SEHNR and CDR2 as FQNEAQ (reference sequence). The J segment lost 9 bases and the V segment lost 3 bases, leaving 14 bases of the junction unmatched. The CDR3 loop is CASSFKTSGRAGRGEQFF. CDR3 sequence (DNA): TGTGCCAGCAGCTTCAAAACTAGCGGGAGGGCCGGTCGGGGTGAGCAGTTCTTC.

This clonotype was seen ten or more times. This chain links TRBV7-2 with TRBJ1-2; tentatively, D is TRBD1 (6 bases). In germline, CDR1 is SGHTA, CDR2 FQGNSA. The CDR3 runs to 14 residues. Trimming removed 1 base from V and 7 bases from J, with 13 bases in between. CDR3 region: CASSLVGGAPGYTF. CDR3 in DNA: TGTGCCAGCAGCTTAGTAGGGGGGGCGCCTGGCTACACCTTC.

V gene TRBV6-1 combines with J gene TRBJ1-3; D may be TRBD1 (6 bases). This CDR3 comprises 17 residues. Germline V CDR1 and CDR2: MNHNS, SASEGT. The V end was cut by 1 base, the J end by 1 base, with 14 bases between. CDR3 in amino acids: CASSEVTGGHSGNTIYF. CDR3 DNA sequence: TGTGCCAGCAGTGAAGTGACCGGGGGCCATTCTGGAAACACCATATATTTT.

There are many counts of this clonotype. J is TRBJ1-3 and V is TRBV7-2, with D hard to call. The CDR3 has 16 residues. In germline, CDR1 is SGHTA, CDR2 FQGNSA. Trimming took off 3 bases at V and 0 bases at J, with 12 bases between the two ends. The CDR3 DNA follows: TGTGCCAGCAGCTTTAGGACGGCAAGCTCTGGAAACACCATATATTTT. It codes for CASSFRTASSGNTIYF.

This clonotype occurred many times. The chain joins TRBV7-6 to TRBJ2-7, with 12 bases that match TRBD2. Germline CDR1 reads SGHVS; CDR2 reads FNYEAQ. The trim removed 5 bases at V and 5 bases at J, leaving 7 bases unmatched. The CDR3 runs to 15 residues. Here the CDR3 reads CASSTRLAGVDEQYF. As DNA, the CDR3 is TGTGCCAGCAGCACTAGACTAGCGGGAGTCGACGAGCAGTACTTC.

This clonotype was counted between two and nine times. The chain combines TRBV7-2 with TRBJ2-7, with 9 bases identical to TRBD1. V was pared by 5 bases and J by 3 bases, with 5 bases of the junction left unmatched. In germline, CDR1 is SGHTA, CDR2 FQGNSA. The CDR3 has 14 amino acids. In nucleotides, the CDR3 is TGTGCCAGCAGCCTCCGGGACAGGGACTACGAGCAGTACTTC. Translation: CASSLRDRDYEQYF.

The chain has TRBV5-6 and TRBJ2-1, with 10 positions matching TRBD1. CDR3 size: 15 residues. The germline V gene encodes CDR1 SGHDT and CDR2 YYEEEE. V lost 5 bases, J lost 4 bases, and 6 bases stayed unmatched. The CDR3 loop reads CASRRRDRGYNEQFF. The CDR3 DNA reads as TGTGCCAGCAGGCGCCGGGACAGGGGATACAATGAGCAGTTCTTC.

This clonotype has ten or more counts. CDR3 sequence (DNA): TGTGCCAGCAGTTTTATGCCCCCCGGGTACCTCCTAGCGGGAGTTCGGAATGAGCAGTTCTTC. It specifies CASSFMPPGYLLAGVRNEQFF. The gene calls are TRBV2 and TRBJ2-1; 10 nucleotides align to TRBD2. The germline V gene has CDR1 SNHLY and CDR2 FYNNEI. V lost 5 bases and J lost 7; bases outside the gene matches: 26. CDR3 size: 21 residues.

In its sample, this clonotype was seen a few times. The V gene is TRBV5-6, the J gene TRBJ1-2; a possible D gene is TRBD1 (6 bases). CDR1 SGHDT and CDR2 YYEEEE come from the germline V gene. This CDR3 contains 13 residues. The V and J ends lost 2 bases and 8 bases respectively, with 13 bases between them. CDR3 sequence (DNA): TGTGCCAGCAGCTTACGGGGGCAAGGGGGCTACACCTTC. Translating it yields CASSLRGQGGYTF.